This TCR beta chain was captured in a study of tumor-infiltrating lymphocytes in primary liver carcinoma. Study as a whole: In every tissue type, samples returned a similar yield of roughly 3.65 to 7.13 million productive TCRbeta reads.

Study outcomes and limitations: Against blood, tumors held a significantly higher top-250-clone fraction (p = 0.039).

Germline CDR1 reads SQVTM; CDR2 reads ANQGSEA. The CDR3 length is 13 residues. The blood RNA (from unsorted whole blood) was obtained, and germline DNA was also extracted. Production of TCR beta cDNA used roughly 480 ng total RNA together with a constant-region primer. Investigators got TCR beta libraries out of three nested multiplex PCR rounds, done with slightly modified ARM-PCR. Running approximately 10 cycles apiece, the first two PCR rounds relied on TRBV1-TRBV30 forward primers together with a C-beta reverse primer. In TCRdb, the multiplex PCR reads were re-called with MiXCR into one record per CDR3 protein. Of about 320,000 distinct CDR3 sequences listed, 60% to 80% are singletons. On this clonotype: The antigen remains undetermined.

Sequencing used peripheral blood. This receptor was taken from a man aged 35 to 55 with primary liver carcinoma and hepatitis B virus infection. V is TRBV29-1 and J is TRBJ1-6; D remains ambiguous. The CDR3 region has the DNA TGCAACGCCGGGGAGACCCTAAATTCACCCCTCCACTTT. Its translation: CNAGETLNSPLHF. The whole variable domain, remainder taken from reference TRBV29-1 and TRBJ1-6, is SAVISQKPSRDICQRGTSLTIQCQVDSQVTMMFWYRQQPGQSLTLIATANQGSEATYESGFVIDKFPISRPNLTFSTLTVSNMSPEDSSIYLCNAGETLNSPLHFGNGTRLTVT.